This T cell receptor (beta chain) comes out of a study of regulatory T cells in long-lasting Graves disease (dated by TCRdb to about 2021). Regarding the study in general: Persistent Graves' disease was defined as persistently positive TSH receptor autoantibodies together with antithyroid drug treatment for over 5 years. A total of roughly 35 samples underwent TCR sequencing, from around 13 patients with persistent Graves' disease and some 20 patients with newly diagnosed Graves' disease. On average, persistent Graves' disease patients in the clinical cohort had been on antithyroid drugs for about 10 years. The study was registered as a clinical trial and conducted in China. This study used TCR sequencing and RNA sequencing of peripheral blood to compare persistent Graves' disease patients against newly diagnosed Graves' disease patients.

Overall study outcomes, separate from this receptor: The study examined only peripheral blood because the primary lesion, thyroid tissue, could not be accessed. More public clonotypes were shared among persistent patients (under 3,000) than among newly diagnosed patients (966). Preferential use of TRBV28, TRBJ1-2 and TRBJ2-5 was observed in persistent disease, whereas TRBV20-1 and TRBJ2-1 were favored in newly diagnosed disease. The small sample size was acknowledged by the authors as a limitation that may reduce accuracy. Only the TCR beta chain was sequenced and analyzed. Compared with newly diagnosed patients, patients with persistent Graves' disease had lower TCR Shannon entropy and fewer highly expanded clones, which suggests clonal expansion.

The time point label of this sample denotes: persistent/refractory GD, antithyroid drugs over 5 years with positive TRAb. For both TCR sequencing and RNA sequencing, RNA was extracted from PBMCs in TRIzol. The diagnosis of Graves' disease followed American Thyroid Association guidelines. Recruitment of patients was carried out at an endocrinology department in Xi'an, China. Each patient gave about 10 milliliters of peripheral blood, collected in an EDTA anticoagulant tube. Ficoll Paque Plus density gradient separation was used to isolate PBMCs, and no additional T cell sorting was done. An Agilent 2100 Bioanalyzer and agarose gel were used to check RNA quality, and a NanoDrop 2000 was used to measure RNA concentration. This clonotype was counted once. Its antigen is still unknown. No qualities accompany the bases; no much larger clone lies one base away. Resting on one read, the evidence is weak. V is shortened by 4 bases, J by 4 bases, and the region joining them spans 13 bases. From the cysteine through the phenylalanine, the CDR3 covers 14 amino acids. Only the CDR3 portion is preserved as DNA: 42 bases, with reading frame beginning at the first base. CDR1 MNHEY and CDR2 SVGEGT are derived from the germline V gene.

Library construction relied on multiplex PCR. The data were produced on an Illumina HiSeq 4000. TCR beta libraries were built with iRepertoire HTBI primers and Arm-PCR amplification of CDR3 regions. PCR products were gel purified before sequencing. In the authors' own workflow: Across samples, 60 to 80 TRBV and 14 TRBJ segments were identified and used for gene usage analysis of CDR3 amino acid clonotypes. COPE and FqMerger were used to merge the filtered high-quality paired reads into contigs. BLAST was used to align contigs to the IMGT TRBV, TRBD and TRBJ reference genes, and CDR3 was defined following IMGT. Any clonotype with a frequency above 0.1% was classified as a highly expanded clone. Shannon entropy was used to measure repertoire diversity, and the Gini coefficient was used to measure V-J evenness. Clonotypes shared by more than one individual were considered public. TCRdb trimmed public reads at Q25 via fastp, called clones via MiXCR and kept in-frame beta chains. Every CDR3 protein is listed once, alongside the most common genes and DNA of its rows. TCRdb, rather than the study authors, made the V and J calls. Here the sample has fewer than 600,000 distinct CDR3 sequences; less than 25% occur a single time. Around 12% of the sample is taken by the ten largest.

This TCR was recovered from a female donor with Graves disease. Sequencing used peripheral blood mononuclear cells (PBMCs), obtained when the disease was refractory, from a patient treated with antithyroid drugs. The chain links TRBV6-2 or TRBV6-3 with TRBJ1-1; TRBD1 is a weak D gene call, 5 bases matching. The bases are TGTGCCAGCAGTTTCCCAGGGTTTGTCACTGAAGCTTTCTTT. Translated, it gives CASSFPGFVTEAFF.